This T cell receptor beta chain was profiled in a study of cytomegalovirus exposure and HLA in healthy donors. Study-level results: Relative to the approximately 700-donor mean, N-insertions were reportedly fewer in an Asian-associated ancestry cluster in a later analysis. Highest at DRB1 and lowest at HLA-C, TCR association rates differed among HLA loci in a later analysis.

60 Vbeta and 13 Jbeta primers were used in PCR. This table comes from immunoSEQ multiplex PCR, and its TCRdb copy is limited to in-frame clones, with some not included. Here the sample spans approximately 130,000 clones, under 85% being singletons. This clone appeared once. Its specificity is unknown. The CDR3 consists of 16 residues. Trimming cost V 0 bases and J 6 bases; bases outside gene matches: 9. The germline gives CDR1 SGHRS, CDR2 YFSETQ. The chain recombines TRBV5-1 with TRBJ2-7; 10 bases are shared with TRBD2. This receptor was identified in a boy younger than 18 in good health and CMV-seronegative. The sequenced sample was PBMCs. CDR3 region: CASSLGGAGGGTEQYF. In nucleotides, the CDR3 is TGCGCCAGCAGCTTGGGGGGAGCGGGAGGGGGGACCGAGCAGTACTTC.